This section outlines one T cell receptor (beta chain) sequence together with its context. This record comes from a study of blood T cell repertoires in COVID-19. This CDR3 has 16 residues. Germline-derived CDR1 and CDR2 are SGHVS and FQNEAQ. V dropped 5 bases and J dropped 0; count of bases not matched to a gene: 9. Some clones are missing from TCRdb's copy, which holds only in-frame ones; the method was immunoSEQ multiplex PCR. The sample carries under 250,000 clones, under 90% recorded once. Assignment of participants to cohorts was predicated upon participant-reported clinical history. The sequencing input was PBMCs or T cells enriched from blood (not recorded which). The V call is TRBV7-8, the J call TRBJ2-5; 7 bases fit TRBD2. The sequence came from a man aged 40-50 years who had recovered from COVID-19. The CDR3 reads CASSPGKAGYQETQYF. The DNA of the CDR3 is TGTGCCAGCAGCCCCGGGAAAGCGGGGTACCAAGAGACCCAGTACTTC.